This TCR beta chain derives from a study of Tregs in tolerant kidney transplant recipients. Study information: Related graft donors supplied nonmyeloablative bone marrow transplants, and mixed chimerism was transient.

Germline CDR1 is MDHEN and CDR2 is SYDVKM. Trimming stripped 2 bases from V and 3 bases from J, with 17 bases between. The CDR3 extends over 17 amino acids. Clones were read by immunoSEQ multiplex PCR, and TCRdb kept only the in-frame ones, dropping some. Counted here are fewer than 80,000 clones, roughly 89% occurring once; the ten biggest clones make up 0.39%. The chain is built from TRBV28 and TRBJ2-1, with D possibly being TRBD1 (5 bases). The TCR comes from a human donor who received a combined kidney and bone marrow transplant. Sequences were derived from CD4+ T cells from blood, sampled before the transplant. The CDR3 protein is CASSLATGQNYYNEQFF. The CDR3 nucleotides are TGTGCCAGCAGTTTAGCAACAGGCCAAAATTACTACAATGAGCAGTTCTTC.